This entry features one TCR beta chain sequence. Antigen specificity is unknown. The V end lost 7 bases, the J end lost 5 bases, and 14 bases lay between the germline ends. Germline CDR1 reads SNHLY; CDR2 reads FYNNEI. This CDR3 is built from 13 residues. PCR used 60 Vbeta primers and 13 Jbeta primers. The protocol was immunoSEQ multiplex PCR, while the TCRdb copy is restricted to in-frame clones and leaves out a portion. This listing includes around 57,000 clones. These data come from a study of cytomegalovirus exposure and HLA in healthy donors. The study's findings and limits: Among TCR sequences, most were rare, though some public TCRs appeared in many donors. A later analysis, which compared TCR beta chains of equal frequency, found the HLA-associated ones more clonally expanded.

The clonotype originates from a woman aged 50 to 60 in good health and CMV-seropositive. The sample taken for sequencing was PBMCs. The chain links TRBV2 to TRBJ2-5; TRBD2 might be the D (6 bases). Here the CDR3 reads CASTRGLRETQYF. CDR3 bases: TGTGCCAGCACCCGGGGGTTACGGGAGACCCAGTACTTC.